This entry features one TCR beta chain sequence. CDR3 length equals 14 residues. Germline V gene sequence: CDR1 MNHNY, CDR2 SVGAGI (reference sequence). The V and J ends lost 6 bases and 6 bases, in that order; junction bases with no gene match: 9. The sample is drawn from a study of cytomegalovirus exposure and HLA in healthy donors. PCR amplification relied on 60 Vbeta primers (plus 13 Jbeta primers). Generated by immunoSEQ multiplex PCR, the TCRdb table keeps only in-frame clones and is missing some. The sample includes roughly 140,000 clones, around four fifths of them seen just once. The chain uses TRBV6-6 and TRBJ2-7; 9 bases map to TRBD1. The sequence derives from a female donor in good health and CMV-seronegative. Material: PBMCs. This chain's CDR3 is CASSPTDRGGEQYF. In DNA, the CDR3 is TGTGCCAGCAGCCCCACCGACAGGGGGGGCGAGCAGTACTTC.